This entry lists 20 T cell receptor beta chains sequenced from one sample in a study of CD8+CD57+ T cells in acquired aplastic anemia. All patients picked for sequencing had shown, by flow cytometry, an expansion of CD8+CD57+ cells. Genomic DNA provided the template from which TCR beta VDJ and CDR3 profiles were obtained. One entry per CDR3 protein, called by TCRdb with MiXCR from the reads. The sample holds about 160,000 distinct CDR3 sequences, under 55% seen once. The material sequenced was sorted CD4+, CD8+, or CD8+CD57+ T cells (not recorded which) from PBMCs. These receptors all stem from a human donor with aplastic anemia.

This clonotype showed up many times. The chain uses TRBV9 and TRBJ1-1; weak D call: TRBD1 (5 bases). This CDR3 spans 14 amino acids. The germline V gene has CDR1 SGDLS and CDR2 YYNGEE. Trimming pared 0 bases from V and 7 bases from J, leaving 13 bases between. The chain's CDR3 is CASSVDGGWGEAFF. CDR3 bases: TGTGCCAGCAGCGTAGATGGGGGGTGGGGTGAAGCTTTCTTT.

The rearrangement uses TRBV24-1 and TRBJ1-1; no clear D gene. V dropped 4 bases and J dropped 4 bases, with 9 bases sitting between them. In germline, CDR1 is KGHDR, CDR2 SFDVKD. The CDR3 runs to 13 residues. The CDR3 DNA is TGTGCCACCAGTGACCCAGGTACCACTGAAGCTTTCTTT. It codes for CATSDPGTTEAFF.

This clonotype occurred many times. The V gene is TRBV7-2, the J gene TRBJ2-7, with D perhaps matching TRBD2 (6 bases). CDR3 length equals 13 residues. The germline CDR1 and CDR2 sequences are SGHTA and FQGNSA. Trimming cost V 5 bases and J 7 bases, with 15 bases left between them. CDR3 loop: CASSPLSRGEQYF. The CDR3 nucleotides read TGTGCCAGCAGCCCTTTGAGTCGGGGGGAGCAGTACTTC. The full variable domain, its missing parts supplied by reference TRBV7-2 and TRBJ2-7, is GAGVSQSPSNKVTEKGKDVELRCDPISGHTALYWYRQSLGQGLEFLIYFQGNSAPDKSGLPSDRFSAERTGGSVSTLTIQRTQQEDSAVYLCASSPLSRGEQYFGPGTRLTVT.

The chain combines TRBV12-3 or TRBV12-4 with TRBJ2-1; D possibly matches TRBD1 or TRBD2 (5 bases each). The CDR3 covers 14 residues. Between the trimmed V and J ends, which lost 6 bases and 1 base, there was a span of 10 bases. The CDR3 nucleotides are TGTGCCAGCAGGGGGGTCCTGTCCTACAATGAGCAGTTCTTC. Translated: CASRGVLSYNEQFF.

This clonotype occurred many times. The chain employs TRBV5-1 and TRBJ2-7, with TRBD2 identical over 13 bases. With 0 bases clipped from V and 5 bases from J, the junction kept 5 bases outside the gene matches. Per germline, CDR1 SGHRS and CDR2 YFSETQ. The CDR3 spans 16 residues. The CDR3 sequence: CASSLAGTSGTHEQYF. In nucleotides, the CDR3 is TGCGCCAGCAGCTTGGCCGGGACTAGCGGGACCCACGAGCAGTACTTC.

The chain couples TRBV12-3 or TRBV12-4 to TRBJ2-7, with a tentative D call TRBD2 (5 bases). Deletions cut 5 bases from V and 5 bases from J, with 16 bases between. The CDR3 has 14 amino acids. The CDR3 DNA sequence: TGTGCCAGCAGTGAGGGTAGCCCCGGCCACGAGCAGTACTTC. It is translated as CASSEGSPGHEQYF.

This chain joins TRBV5-1 and TRBJ2-1; TRBD1 or TRBD2 may be the D gene (5 bases each). The CDR3 runs 12 residues. Trimming removed 0 bases from V and 10 bases from J, with 8 bases in between. The V gene's germline CDR1 is SGHRS and CDR2 YFSETQ. The CDR3 DNA reads TGCGCCAGCAGCTTGGTTTGGGGGGAGCAGTTCTTC. Amino acids: CASSLVWGEQFF.

This clonotype was seen only once. The V and J genes are TRBV2 and TRBJ1-3, with D hard to call. This CDR3 is built from 14 residues. CDR1 and CDR2 from the germline V gene are SNHLY and FYNNEI. Deletions cut 7 bases from V and 4 bases from J, with 14 bases between. The CDR3 DNA is TGTGCCAGCACTCGACAAGAAGGAGGAAACACCATATATTTT. Its protein product is CASTRQEGGNTIYF.

This clonotype appeared a few times. The V call is TRBV12-3 or TRBV12-4, the J call TRBJ2-3, with 9 bases identical to TRBD2. Unmatched junction bases numbered 10, after V lost 5 bases and J lost 4 bases. This CDR3 spans 16 amino acids. The CDR3 DNA sequence: TGTGCCAGCAGTACCTATAGCGGGAGCCGGCCAGATACGCAGTATTTT. Amino acids: CASSTYSGSRPDTQYF.

This clonotype was recorded many times. J is TRBJ1-1 and V is TRBV11-1; D gene uncertain. This CDR3 region has 15 residues. Between the trimmed V and J ends, which lost 2 bases and 7 bases, there was a span of 17 bases. Germline V gene lookup returns CDR1 SGHAT and CDR2 FQDESV (reference sequence). The CDR3, as DNA: TGTGCCAGCAGCTTATGGCAGGTTTCTCCATATGAAGCTTTCTTT. It codes for CASSLWQVSPYEAFF.

The J gene is TRBJ2-2, the V gene TRBV7-6, with no clear D. CDR1 and CDR2 from the germline V gene are SGHVS and FNYEAQ. Trimming stripped 3 bases from V and 8 bases from J, with 10 bases between. The CDR3 sequence is 13 residues long. CDR3 in amino acids: CASSFRRPGELFF. The DNA of the CDR3 is TGTGCCAGCAGCTTTCGCAGGCCGGGGGAGCTGTTTTTT.

The V gene is TRBV11-1, the J gene TRBJ1-3; 9 nucleotides agree with TRBD1. The germline V gene encodes CDR1 SGHAT and CDR2 FQDESV (reference sequence). The CDR3 runs 15 residues. V shed 5 bases, J shed 3 bases, and the junction held 5 bases outside the gene matches. The CDR3 coding sequence is TGTGCCAGCAGCCCGCGGGACAGGGATGGAAACACCATATATTTT. The encoded protein is CASSPRDRDGNTIYF.

This clonotype has ten or more counts. The V call is TRBV7-2, the J call TRBJ2-2, with a weak D call TRBD2 (5 bases). The V gene lost 5 bases and the J gene lost 6 bases, with 16 bases spanning the gap. This CDR3 is 15 amino acids long. Germline lookup yields CDR1 SGHTA and CDR2 FQGNSA. The DNA for the CDR3 is TGTGCCAGCAGCCCCCAGGAGGCGGTCTCCGGGGAGCTGTTTTTT. Protein sequence: CASSPQEAVSGELFF.

There are many counts of this clonotype. This chain uses TRBV3-1 with TRBJ1-2, with D possibly matching TRBD1 (5 bases). Per germline, CDR1 LGHDT and CDR2 YNNKEL (reference sequence). The V gene lost 4 bases and the J gene lost 0 bases, with 15 bases spanning the gap. The CDR3 covers 16 residues. The CDR3 region has the DNA TGTGCCAGCAGCCCCGGGGCAACATTCACTAACTATGGCTACACCTTC. Encoded protein: CASSPGATFTNYGYTF.

Remarks on this clonotype: In this CDR3 the conserved last residue, phenylalanine or tryptophan, is missing, so a read error is likely. The chain links TRBV5-4 to TRBJ2-7, with D tentatively TRBD1 (6 bases). The CDR3 loop spans 13 amino acids. V was cut by 1 base and J by 6 bases, with 11 bases left in between. CDR1 is SGHNT, CDR2 YYREEE, per germline (reference sequence). CDR3 sequence reads: CASSLKQGGEQYL. The CDR3, as DNA: TGTGCCAGCAGCTTGAAACAGGGTGGCGAGCAGTACCTC.

This clonotype was found many times. The CDR3 nucleotides read TGCAGTGCTGCTCACACACAGGGATATAACTATGGCTACACCTTC. Its protein is CSAAHTQGYNYGYTF. The chain uses TRBV20-1 and TRBJ1-2; tentatively, D is TRBD1 (6 bases). This CDR3 has 15 residues. CDR1 is DFQATT, CDR2 SNEGSKA, per germline (reference sequence). V was trimmed by 5 bases and J by 1 base, leaving 17 bases between them.

The chain links TRBV10-3 to TRBJ2-3, with D maybe TRBD2 (6 bases). The V gene lost 3 bases and the J gene lost 6 bases, with 13 bases spanning the gap. Germline V lookup: CDR1 ENHRY, CDR2 SYGVKD. This CDR3 is built from 14 residues. For the CDR3, the DNA is TGTGCCATCAGTGACCTGGGGGGTTGGGATACGCAGTATTTT. It specifies CAISDLGGWDTQYF.

Ten or more counts support this clonotype. This rearrangement joins TRBV19 to TRBJ2-1; no clear D gene. Germline CDR1 is LNHDA and CDR2 is SQIVND (reference sequence). V lost 5 bases and J 7 bases, leaving 6 bases between the germline ends. The CDR3 loop spans 11 amino acids. DNA of the CDR3: TGTGCCAGTAGTTTTCAGAATGAGCAGTTCTTC. Its translation is CASSFQNEQFF.

This clonotype was seen many times. The rearrangement uses TRBV20-1 and TRBJ1-2; 7 nucleotides agree with TRBD1. The germline CDR1 and CDR2 sequences are DFQATT and SNEGSKA (reference sequence). The CDR3 spans 15 residues. V shed 4 bases, J shed 8 bases, and the junction held 16 bases outside the gene matches. CDR3 sequence (DNA): TGCAGTGCTATCCGACAGGGAAGTCCTATGGGGGGCTACACCTTC. This codes for CSAIRQGSPMGGYTF.

As regards this clonotype: With a much larger clone just one base away, this may be a read error. The CDR3 loop is CASSQVNNQETQYF. The CDR3 DNA reads TGTGCCAGCAGCCAAGTGAACAACCAAGAGACCCAGTACTTC. The V call is TRBV14, the J call TRBJ2-5, with D hard to call. The CDR3 loop spans 14 amino acids. In germline, CDR1 is SGHDN, CDR2 FVKESK. V was trimmed by 1 base and J by 0 bases, leaving 6 bases between them.